The 9 T cell receptor beta chains below all came from one sample that was sequenced in a study of T cell repertoires in cytomegalovirus infection. Antigen specificity for these receptors is unknown. TCRdb independently ran MiXCR on the reads; one entry per CDR3 protein. The profile covers about 51,000 distinct CDR3 sequences, with about 18% appearing a single time and around 27% taken by the ten largest. The material sequenced was CD8+ T cells from cultured PBMCs, taken from culture after CMV antigen stimulation. Receptors were obtained from a human donor in good health (CMV status not recorded). Some clones in this sample may be carry-over from other donors' samples.

Points on this clonotype: This may arise from a read error, as a much more abundant clone is one base away. The chain joins TRBV11-2 to TRBJ2-7; D is undetermined. Germline-derived CDR1 and CDR2 are SGHAT and FQNNGV. Trimming left V 7 bases short and J 4 bases short, with 20 bases between. CDR3 length: 15 residues. The CDR3 reads CASTGGPSRPYEQYF. In DNA form, the CDR3 reads TGTGCCAGCACTGGTGGACCGAGCCGACCTTACGAGCAGTACTTC.

This clonotype was found a few times. The chain links TRBV6-6 to TRBJ1-6, with D perhaps TRBD1 (5 bases). This CDR3 has 17 residues. V lost 2 bases, J lost 5 bases, and 16 bases lay in between. CDR1 and CDR2 from the germline V gene are MNHNY and SVGAGI (reference sequence). The CDR3 DNA reads as TGTGCCAGCAGTTACGCCCCCGCAGGGTCCAATAATTCACCCCTCCACTTT. It translates to CASSYAPAGSNNSPLHF.

The chain combines TRBV7-9 with TRBJ1-3; D uncertain. Germline loops: CDR1 SEHNR, CDR2 FQNEAQ (reference sequence). There are 14 residues in the CDR3. The V end was cut by 7 bases, the J end by 2 bases, with 12 bases between. The CDR3 protein is CASILGKTGNTIYF. The CDR3 DNA follows: TGTGCCAGCATCCTCGGGAAAACTGGAAACACCATATATTTT.

This clonotype was picked up a small number of times. CDR3 nucleotide sequence: TGTGCCAGCAGTTCGTATCAACAGGGTTGGGAGTCCTACGAGCAGTACTTC. It encodes CASSSYQQGWESYEQYF. The chain has TRBV28 and TRBJ2-7; a possible D gene is TRBD1 (6 bases). V gave up 4 bases and J gave up 1 base, with 20 bases separating them. The CDR3 extends over 17 amino acids. CDR1 is MDHEN and CDR2 is SYDVKM in the germline V gene.

This clonotype has only a few counts. The CDR3 DNA reads as TGTGCCAGCAGCTTTGTGACAGGGGGCAGCGAGCAGTACTTC. Amino acids: CASSFVTGGSEQYF. The gene calls are TRBV11-2 and TRBJ2-7; 10 bases agree with TRBD1. V gave up 3 bases and J gave up 6 bases; unmatched junction bases: 5. CDR1 is SGHAT and CDR2 is FQNNGV in the germline V gene. The CDR3 spans 14 residues.

The CDR3 nucleotides are TGTGCCAGCAGTTACTCGGACGGGGGGTACGAGCAGTACTTC. It yields the protein CASSYSDGGYEQYF. This chain joins TRBV6-2 or TRBV6-3 and TRBJ2-7, with TRBD2 identical over 7 bases. Germline CDR1 MNHEY, CDR2 SVGEGT. Trimming cost V 0 bases and J 4 bases; bases outside gene matches: 3. This CDR3 contains 14 residues.

CDR3 residues: CASSYGLHGGYTF. CDR3 coding DNA: TGTGCCAGCAGTTACGGGTTGCATGGTGGCTACACCTTC. V gene TRBV6-5 combines with J gene TRBJ1-2; D gene ambiguous. CDR3 length: 13 amino acids. Germline V gene sequence: CDR1 MNHEY, CDR2 SVGAGI. The V and J ends lost 2 bases and 7 bases respectively, with 11 bases between them.

The chain uses TRBV7-2 and TRBJ2-7; D uncertain. The CDR3 has 13 amino acids. The germline gives CDR1 SGHTA, CDR2 FQGNSA. Between the trimmed V and J ends, which lost 3 bases and 0 bases, there was a span of 6 bases. CDR3 region: CASSLIHSYEQYF. Written as DNA, the CDR3 is TGTGCCAGCAGCTTGATCCACTCCTACGAGCAGTACTTC.

The chain combines TRBV27 with TRBJ2-5; TRBD2 is a possible D gene (6 bases). CDR1 MNHEY and CDR2 SMNVEV come from the germline V gene (reference sequence). V lost 5 bases and J lost 3, with 16 bases in between. The CDR3 is 15 amino acids. In nucleotides, the CDR3 is TGTGCCAGCAGTCCCCGGAGGGACTCCAAAGAGACCCAGTACTTC. This codes for CASSPRRDSKETQYF.